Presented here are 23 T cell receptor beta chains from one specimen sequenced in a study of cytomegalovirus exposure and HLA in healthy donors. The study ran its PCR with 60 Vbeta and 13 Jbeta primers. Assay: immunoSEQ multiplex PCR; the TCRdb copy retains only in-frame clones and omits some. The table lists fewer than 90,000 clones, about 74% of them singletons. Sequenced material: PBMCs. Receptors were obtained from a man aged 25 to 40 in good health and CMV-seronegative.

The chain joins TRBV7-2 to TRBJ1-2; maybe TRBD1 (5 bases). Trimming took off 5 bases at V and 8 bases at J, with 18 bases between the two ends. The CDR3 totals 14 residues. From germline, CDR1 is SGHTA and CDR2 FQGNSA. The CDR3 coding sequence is TGTGCCAGCAGCCCCCTGGGGGGTAAGATCGGCTACACCTTC. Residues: CASSPLGGKIGYTF.

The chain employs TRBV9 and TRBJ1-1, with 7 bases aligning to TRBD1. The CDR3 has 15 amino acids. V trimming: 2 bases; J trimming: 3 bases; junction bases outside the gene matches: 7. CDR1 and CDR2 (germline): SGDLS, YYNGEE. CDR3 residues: CASSVGQKYDTEAFF. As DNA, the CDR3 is TGTGCCAGCAGCGTGGGACAGAAGTATGACACTGAAGCTTTCTTT.

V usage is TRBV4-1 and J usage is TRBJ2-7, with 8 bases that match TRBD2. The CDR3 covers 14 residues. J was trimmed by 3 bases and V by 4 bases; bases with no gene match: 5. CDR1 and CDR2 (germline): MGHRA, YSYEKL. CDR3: CASSLTGGNYEQYF. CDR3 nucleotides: TGCGCCAGCAGCCTAACGGGGGGGAACTACGAGCAGTACTTC.

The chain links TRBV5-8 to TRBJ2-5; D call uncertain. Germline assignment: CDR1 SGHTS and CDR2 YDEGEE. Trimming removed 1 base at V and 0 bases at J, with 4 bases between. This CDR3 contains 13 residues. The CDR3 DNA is TGTGCCAGCAGCTTGAACTACCAAGAGACCCAGTACTTC. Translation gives CASSLNYQETQYF.

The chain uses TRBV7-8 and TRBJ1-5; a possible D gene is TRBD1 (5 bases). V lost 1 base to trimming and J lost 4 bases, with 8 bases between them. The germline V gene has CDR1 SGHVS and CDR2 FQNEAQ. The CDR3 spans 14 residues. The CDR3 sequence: CASSLVRGNQPQHF. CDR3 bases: TGTGCCAGCAGCTTAGTAAGGGGAAATCAGCCCCAGCATTTT.

In nucleotides, the CDR3 is TGTGCCAGCAGTCTCCCCCCAGATACGCAGTATTTT. As protein: CASSLPPDTQYF. The V gene is TRBV28, the J gene TRBJ2-3; no clear D. Germline CDR1 and CDR2: MDHEN and SYDVKM. V lost 5 bases and J lost 4, with 7 bases in between. The length of the CDR3 is 12 residues.

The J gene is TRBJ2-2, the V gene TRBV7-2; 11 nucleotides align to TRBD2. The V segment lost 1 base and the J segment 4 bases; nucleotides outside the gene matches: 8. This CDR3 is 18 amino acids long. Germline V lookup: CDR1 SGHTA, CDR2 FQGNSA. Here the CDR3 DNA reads TGTGCCAGCAGCTTAGGTAGCGGGAGGGTCTGGAGCACCGGGGAGCTGTTTTTT. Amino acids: CASSLGSGRVWSTGELFF. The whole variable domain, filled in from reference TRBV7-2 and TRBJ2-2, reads GAGVSQSPSNKVTEKGKDVELRCDPISGHTALYWYRQSLGQGLEFLIYFQGNSAPDKSGLPSDRFSAERTGGSVSTLTIQRTQQEDSAVYLCASSLGSGRVWSTGELFFGEGSRLTVL.

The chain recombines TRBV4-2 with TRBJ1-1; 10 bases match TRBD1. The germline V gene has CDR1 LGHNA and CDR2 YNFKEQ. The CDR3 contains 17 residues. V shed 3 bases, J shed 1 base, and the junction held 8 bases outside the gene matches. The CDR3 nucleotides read TGTGCCAGCAGCCAGGAAGCCAGGACAGGGGGGAACACTGAAGCTTTCTTT. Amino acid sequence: CASSQEARTGGNTEAFF.

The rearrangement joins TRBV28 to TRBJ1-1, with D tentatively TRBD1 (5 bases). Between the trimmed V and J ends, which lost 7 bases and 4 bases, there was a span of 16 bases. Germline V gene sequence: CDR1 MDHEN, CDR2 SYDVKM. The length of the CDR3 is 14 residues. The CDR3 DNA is TGTGCCAGCACCGTAGTAGGTCAGGGCACTGAAGCTTTCTTT. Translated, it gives CASTVVGQGTEAFF. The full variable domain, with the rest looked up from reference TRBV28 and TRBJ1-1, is DVKVTQSSRYLVKRTGEKVFLECVQDMDHENMFWYRQDPGLGLRLIYFSYDVKMKEKGDIPEGYSVSREKKERFSLILESASTNQTSMYLCASTVVGQGTEAFFGQGTRLTVV.

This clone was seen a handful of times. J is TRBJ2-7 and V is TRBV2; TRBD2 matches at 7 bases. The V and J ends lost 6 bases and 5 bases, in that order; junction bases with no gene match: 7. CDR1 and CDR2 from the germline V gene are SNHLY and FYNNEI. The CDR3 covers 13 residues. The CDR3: CASSREDGHEQYF. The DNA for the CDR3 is TGTGCCAGCAGCCGGGAGGACGGCCACGAGCAGTACTTC.

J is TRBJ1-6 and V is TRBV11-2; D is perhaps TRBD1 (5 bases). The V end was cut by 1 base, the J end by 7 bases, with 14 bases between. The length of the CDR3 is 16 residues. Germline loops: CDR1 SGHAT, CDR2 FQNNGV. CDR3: CASSLVSQGSNSPLHF. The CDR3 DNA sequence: TGTGCCAGCAGCTTAGTGTCGCAGGGATCGAATTCACCCCTCCACTTT.

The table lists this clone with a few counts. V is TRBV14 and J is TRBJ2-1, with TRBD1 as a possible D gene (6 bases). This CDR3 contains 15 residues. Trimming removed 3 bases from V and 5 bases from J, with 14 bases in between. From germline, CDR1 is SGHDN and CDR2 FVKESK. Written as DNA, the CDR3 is TGTGCCAGCAGCCAGTCAAGGGGGTACAACAATGAGCAGTTCTTC. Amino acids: CASSQSRGYNNEQFF.

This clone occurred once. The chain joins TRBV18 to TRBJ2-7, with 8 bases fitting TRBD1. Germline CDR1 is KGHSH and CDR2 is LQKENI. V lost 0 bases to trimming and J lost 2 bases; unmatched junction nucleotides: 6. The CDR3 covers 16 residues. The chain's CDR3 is CASSPPHGQGTYEQYF. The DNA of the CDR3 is TGTGCCAGCTCACCACCGCATGGACAGGGAACCTACGAGCAGTACTTC.

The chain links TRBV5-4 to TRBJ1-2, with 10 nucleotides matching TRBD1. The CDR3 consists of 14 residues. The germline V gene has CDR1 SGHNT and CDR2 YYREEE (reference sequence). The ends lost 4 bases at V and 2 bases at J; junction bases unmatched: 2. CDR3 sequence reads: CASSMGQGNYGYTF. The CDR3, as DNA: TGTGCCAGCAGCATGGGACAGGGGAACTATGGCTACACCTTC.

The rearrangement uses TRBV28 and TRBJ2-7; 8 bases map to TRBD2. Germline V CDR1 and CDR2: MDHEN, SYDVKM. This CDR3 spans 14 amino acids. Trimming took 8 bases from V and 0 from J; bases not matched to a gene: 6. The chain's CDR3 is CASGLAQGSYEQYF. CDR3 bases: TGTGCCAGCGGACTAGCACAAGGCTCCTACGAGCAGTACTTC.

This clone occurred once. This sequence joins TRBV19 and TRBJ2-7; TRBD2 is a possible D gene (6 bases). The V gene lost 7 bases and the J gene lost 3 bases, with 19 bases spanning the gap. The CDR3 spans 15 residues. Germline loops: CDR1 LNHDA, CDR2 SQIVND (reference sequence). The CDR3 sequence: CASKSRAGTSYEQYF. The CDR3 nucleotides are TGTGCCAGTAAGTCCCGAGCGGGTACAAGCTACGAGCAGTACTTC.

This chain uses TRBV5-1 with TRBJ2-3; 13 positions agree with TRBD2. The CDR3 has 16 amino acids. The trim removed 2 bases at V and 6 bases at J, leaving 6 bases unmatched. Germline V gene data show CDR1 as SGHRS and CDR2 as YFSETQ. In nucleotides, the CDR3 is TGCGCCAGCAGCTTAGGACTAGCGGGGGTAGGGGATACGCAGTATTTT. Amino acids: CASSLGLAGVGDTQYF.

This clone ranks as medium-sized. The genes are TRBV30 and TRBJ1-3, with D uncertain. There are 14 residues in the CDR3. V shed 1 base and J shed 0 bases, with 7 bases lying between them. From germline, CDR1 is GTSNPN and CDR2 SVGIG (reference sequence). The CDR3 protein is CAWSEIYSGNTIYF. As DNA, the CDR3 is TGTGCCTGGAGTGAGATCTACTCTGGAAACACCATATATTTT.

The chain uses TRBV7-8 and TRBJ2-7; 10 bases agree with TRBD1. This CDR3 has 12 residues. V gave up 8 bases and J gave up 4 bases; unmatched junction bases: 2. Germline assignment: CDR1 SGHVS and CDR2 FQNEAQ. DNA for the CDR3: TGTGCCAGCCGGGACAGGGGTTACGAGCAGTACTTC. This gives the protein CASRDRGYEQYF.

The CDR3 sequence is CASTKDREGLGETQYF. The CDR3 DNA sequence: TGTGCCAGCACCAAGGACAGGGAGGGCCTGGGGGAGACCCAGTACTTC. The chain joins TRBV13 to TRBJ2-5, with D perhaps TRBD1 (8 bases). There are 16 residues in the CDR3. Germline V lookup: CDR1 PRHDT, CDR2 FYEKMQ (reference sequence). The V gene lost 7 bases and the J gene lost 5 bases, with 23 bases spanning the gap.

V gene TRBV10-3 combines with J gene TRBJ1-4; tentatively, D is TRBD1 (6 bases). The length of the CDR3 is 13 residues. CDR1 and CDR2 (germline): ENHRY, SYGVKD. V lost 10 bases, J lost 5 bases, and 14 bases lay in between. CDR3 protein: CATRQDVNEKLFF. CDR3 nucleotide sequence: TGTGCCACTAGACAGGATGTAAATGAAAAACTGTTTTTT.

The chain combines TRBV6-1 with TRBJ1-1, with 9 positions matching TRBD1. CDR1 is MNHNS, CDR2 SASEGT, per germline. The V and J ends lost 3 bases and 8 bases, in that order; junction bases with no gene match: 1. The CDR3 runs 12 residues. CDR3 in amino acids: CASSEGQGEAFF. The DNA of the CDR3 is TGTGCCAGCAGTGAGGGACAGGGCGAAGCTTTCTTT.

This chain's CDR3 is CASSLRRDTEAFF. CDR3 bases: TGTGCCAGCAGCTTACGCAGGGACACTGAAGCTTTCTTT. The rearrangement uses TRBV7-8 and TRBJ1-1, with TRBD1 as a possible D gene (5 bases). CDR1 and CDR2 (germline): SGHVS, FQNEAQ. V shed 2 bases and J shed 3 bases, with 7 bases lying between them. The CDR3 runs to 13 residues.